Listed here is a single T cell receptor (beta chain). This sample is drawn from a study of T-cell memory formation after mild COVID-19. At the level of the study: TCR clusters were mostly donor specific.

TCRdb itself ran the 5' RACE reads through MiXCR, one entry per CDR3 protein. The sample yields about 100,000 distinct CDR3 sequences, 11% seen once. The V end lost 3 bases, the J end lost 9 bases, and 18 bases lay between the germline ends. CDR1 and CDR2 (germline): LGHNA, YSLEER. The length of the CDR3 is 15 residues. The chain recombines TRBV4-3 with TRBJ1-5, with D perhaps TRBD1 (5 bases). Input material: PBMCs or a T cell subset sorted from them (not recorded which). The TCR originated in a man younger than 30 who had mild COVID-19 (a few samples of this study predate the infection). Cell type and time point are not known. CDR3 sequence (DNA): TGCGCCAGCAGCCAGAAGCCAGGGTCCGGGGGGCCCCAGCATTTT. Its protein product is CASSQKPGSGGPQHF.